A selection of T cell receptor beta chains follows, all from one sample in a study of regulatory T cells in long-lasting Graves disease. Each CDR3 protein gets one entry after TCRdb re-called the multiplex PCR reads with MiXCR. The sample holds about 620,000 distinct CDR3 sequences; about 16% are singletons and the top ten take more than 15%. A further study also used this sample, focusing on T cells in Graves' hyperthyroidism and ophthalmopathy.

The sample consisted of peripheral blood mononuclear cells (PBMCs), taken at new diagnosis, from a patient treated with antithyroid drugs. The source of these receptors is a woman aged 25 to 39 with Graves disease. CDR3s include the opening cysteine and the closing phenylalanine or tryptophan. A D gene is named only where the DNA matches it firmly. Clone size is stated in some rows and not others, as once, few, many or a class when expanded.

DNA	CDR3	V	J	size	D
TGTGCCACCAGCCAAGAGGGACAGGGCTATGGCTACACCTTC	CATSQEGQGYGYTF	TRBV15	TRBJ1-2	few	TRBD1
TGTGCCAGCAGCCTCTCCCCGACGGCTGAAGCTTTCTTT	CASSLSPTAEAFF	TRBV3-1	TRBJ1-1	-	-
TGTGCCAGCAGCCCCGTTCTAGGGATAGGCGTGGATACGCAGTATTTT	CASSPVLGIGVDTQYF	TRBV7-2	TRBJ2-3	many	-
TGCAGTCCACCGGGACAGGGCGGTAGGACTGAAGCTTTCTTT	CSPPGQGGRTEAFF	TRBV20-1	TRBJ1-1	many	TRBD1
TGCAGTGCTCCAGGGATGAGAGGTGAGCAGTTCTTC	CSAPGMRGEQFF	TRBV20-1	TRBJ2-1	-	-
TGTGCCAGCAGTTTCGCCGGGAACTATGGCTACACCTTC	CASSFAGNYGYTF	TRBV27	TRBJ1-2	many	-
TGTGCCAGCGGCGCAACTAGCGGGGGCTACAATGAGCAGTTCTTC	CASGATSGGYNEQFF	TRBV11-2	TRBJ2-1	-	TRBD2
TGTGCCAGCAGGGGCCCCACCCACTTCTTC	CASRGPTHFF	TRBV28	TRBJ2-1	many	-
TGTGCCAGCAGTCCCTCTCGGGGGATCTATGGCTACACCTTC	CASSPSRGIYGYTF	TRBV27	TRBJ1-2	many	-
TGTGCCAGCAGACCGGGACAGGGCACCTCGGATACGCAGTATTTT	CASRPGQGTSDTQYF	TRBV12-3/TRBV12-4	TRBJ2-3	many	TRBD1
TGTGCCATCAGTGAGTCGACTAGCGGGAGAATACACGAGCAGTACTTC	CAISESTSGRIHEQYF	TRBV10-3	TRBJ2-7	many	TRBD2
TGTGCCAGCAGCTTGCTTGAAGCGGAGTCCAAAAACATTCAGTACTTC	CASSLLEAESKNIQYF	TRBV12-3/TRBV12-4	TRBJ2-4	-	-
TGCAGTGCTAGAGATCGACAGGGGGCCTACGAGCAGTACTTC	CSARDRQGAYEQYF	TRBV20-1	TRBJ2-7	many	TRBD1
TGTGCCAGTAGTATTCTGGGACTAGCGGGACGCAACGAGCAGTACTTC	CASSILGLAGRNEQYF	TRBV7-2	TRBJ2-7	-	TRBD2
TGTGCCAGCACTCGACAGGGGGCGAAAGAAGAGACCCAGTACTTC	CASTRQGAKEETQYF	TRBV5-5	TRBJ2-5	few	TRBD1
TGTGCCAGCAGTTTATCGAATGCCCATTCCTCTAGCACAGATACGCAGTATTTT	CASSLSNAHSSSTDTQYF	TRBV27	TRBJ2-3	many	-
TGTGCCAGCAGTTACTCCGTGACAGGATACCTTTATGGCTACACCTTC	CASSYSVTGYLYGYTF	TRBV6-5	TRBJ1-2	many	-
TGTGCCACCAGCGGAGGTACAGGGTTCAATGAGCAGTTCTTC	CATSGGTGFNEQFF	TRBV24-1	TRBJ2-1	-	-
TGTGCCTGGGCCCCTGGGACTAGTGTCTATGAGCAGTTCTTC	CAWAPGTSVYEQFF	TRBV30	TRBJ2-1	-	TRBD2
TGTGCCAGCAGCGTTGGAGATTCACCCCTCCACTTT	CASSVGDSPLHF	TRBV7-9	TRBJ1-6	many	-
TGCGCCAGCAGCTTGGTGGGGGGACAGGGGTCAGATACGCAGTATTTT	CASSLVGGQGSDTQYF	TRBV5-1	TRBJ2-3	few	TRBD1
TGTGCCTGGAGTGTGGACAGGTCTAACTATGGCTACACCTTC	CAWSVDRSNYGYTF	TRBV30	TRBJ1-2	-	TRBD1
TGTGCCAGCAGCCGAGCCATGACAGGTACTGGAAACACCATATATTTT	CASSRAMTGTGNTIYF	TRBV28	TRBJ1-3	-	-
TGTGCCTGGGGACGGTTCAATGAGCAGTTCTTC	CAWGRFNEQFF	TRBV30	TRBJ2-1	-	-
TGCAGCGTTGTTGGGCAGGCGGCCGGGGAGCTGTTTTTT	CSVVGQAAGELFF	TRBV29-1	TRBJ2-2	-	-
TGTGCCAGCACCTCGGACGTATATTACCACACCGGGGAGCTGTTTTTT	CASTSDVYYHTGELFF	TRBV5-8	TRBJ2-2	once	-
TGTGCCAGTAAACATGGATCTACGAACACCGGGGAGCTGTTTTTT	CASKHGSTNTGELFF	TRBV19	TRBJ2-2	few	-
TGCAGTGCAAGAGCGGGAGGGCCCTCCGAGCAGTACTTC	CSARAGGPSEQYF	TRBV20-1	TRBJ2-7	-	TRBD2
TGTGCCAGCAGTTTCGGGACAGGGATCACTCGAGGCTCCTACGAGCAGTACTTC	CASSFGTGITRGSYEQYF	TRBV6-9	TRBJ2-7	many	TRBD1